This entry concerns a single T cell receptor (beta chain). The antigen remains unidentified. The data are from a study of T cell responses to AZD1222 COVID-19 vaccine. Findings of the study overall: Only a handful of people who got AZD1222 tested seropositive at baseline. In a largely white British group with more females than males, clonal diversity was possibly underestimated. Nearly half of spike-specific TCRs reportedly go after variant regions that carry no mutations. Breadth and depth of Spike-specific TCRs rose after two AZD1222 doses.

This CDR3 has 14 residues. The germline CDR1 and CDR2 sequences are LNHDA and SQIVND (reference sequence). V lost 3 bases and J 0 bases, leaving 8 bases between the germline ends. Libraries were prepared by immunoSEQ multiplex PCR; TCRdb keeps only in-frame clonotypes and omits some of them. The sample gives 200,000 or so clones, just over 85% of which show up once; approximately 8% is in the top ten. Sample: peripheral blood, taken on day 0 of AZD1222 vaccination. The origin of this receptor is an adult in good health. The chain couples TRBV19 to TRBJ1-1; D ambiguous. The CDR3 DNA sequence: TGTGCCAGTAGTATGAGACGCGTGAACACTGAAGCTTTCTTT. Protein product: CASSMRRVNTEAFF.